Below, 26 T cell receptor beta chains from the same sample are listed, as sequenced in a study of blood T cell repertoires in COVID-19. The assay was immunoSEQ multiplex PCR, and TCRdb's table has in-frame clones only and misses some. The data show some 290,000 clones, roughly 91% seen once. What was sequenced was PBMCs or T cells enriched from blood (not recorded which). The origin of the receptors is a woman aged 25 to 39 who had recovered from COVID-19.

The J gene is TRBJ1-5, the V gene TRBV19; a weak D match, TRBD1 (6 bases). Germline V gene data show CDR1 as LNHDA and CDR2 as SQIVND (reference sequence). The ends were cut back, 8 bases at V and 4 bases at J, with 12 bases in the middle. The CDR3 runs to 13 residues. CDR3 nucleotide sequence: TGTGCCAGTGCGAGGGGGTGGAATCAGCCCCAGCATTTT. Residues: CASARGWNQPQHF.

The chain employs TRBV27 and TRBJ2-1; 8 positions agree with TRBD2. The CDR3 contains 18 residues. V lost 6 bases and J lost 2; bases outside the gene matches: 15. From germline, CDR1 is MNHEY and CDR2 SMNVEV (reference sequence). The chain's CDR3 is CASSRGGGPGGPYNEQFF. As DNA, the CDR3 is TGTGCCAGCAGCCGGGGTGGTGGGCCGGGAGGGCCCTACAATGAGCAGTTCTTC.

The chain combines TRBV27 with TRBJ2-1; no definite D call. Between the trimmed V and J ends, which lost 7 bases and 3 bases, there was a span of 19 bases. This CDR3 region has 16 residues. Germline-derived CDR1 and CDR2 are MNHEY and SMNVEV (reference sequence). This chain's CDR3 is CASNTRKGASYNEQFF. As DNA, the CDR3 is TGTGCCAGCAACACCCGGAAAGGAGCTAGCTACAATGAGCAGTTCTTC.

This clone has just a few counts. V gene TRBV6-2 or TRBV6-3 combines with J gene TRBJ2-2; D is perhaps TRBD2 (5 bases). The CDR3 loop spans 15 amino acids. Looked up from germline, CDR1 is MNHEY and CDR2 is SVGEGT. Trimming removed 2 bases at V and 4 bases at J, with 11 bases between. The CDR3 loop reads CASSYNSAGTGELFF. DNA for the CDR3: TGTGCCAGCAGTTACAATTCCGCGGGCACCGGGGAGCTGTTTTTT.

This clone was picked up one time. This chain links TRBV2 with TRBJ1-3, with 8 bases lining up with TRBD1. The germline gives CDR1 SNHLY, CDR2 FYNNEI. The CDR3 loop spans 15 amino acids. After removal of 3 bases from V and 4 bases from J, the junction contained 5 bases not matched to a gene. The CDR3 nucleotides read TGTGCCAGCAGTGATCTGCAGGGGGCGGGAAACACCATATATTTT. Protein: CASSDLQGAGNTIYF. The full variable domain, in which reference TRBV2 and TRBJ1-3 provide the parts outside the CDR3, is EPEVTQTPSHQVTQMGQEVILRCVPISNHLYFYWYRQILGQKVEFLVSFYNNEISEKSEIFDDQFSVERPDGSNFTLKIRSTKLEDSAMYFCASSDLQGAGNTIYFGEGSWLTVV.

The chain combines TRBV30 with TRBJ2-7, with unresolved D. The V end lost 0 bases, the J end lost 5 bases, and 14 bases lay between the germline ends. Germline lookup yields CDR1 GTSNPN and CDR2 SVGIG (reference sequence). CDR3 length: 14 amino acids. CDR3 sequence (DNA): TGTGCCTGGAGTGTAGTTCCCCTGAAGCACGAGCAGTACTTC. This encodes CAWSVVPLKHEQYF.

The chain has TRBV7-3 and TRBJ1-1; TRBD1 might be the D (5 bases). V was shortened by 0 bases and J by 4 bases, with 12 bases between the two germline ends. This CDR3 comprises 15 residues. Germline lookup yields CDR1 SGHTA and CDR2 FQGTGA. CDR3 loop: CASSLTGGSGTEAFF. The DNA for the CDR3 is TGTGCCAGCAGCTTAACGGGGGGAAGCGGCACTGAAGCTTTCTTT.

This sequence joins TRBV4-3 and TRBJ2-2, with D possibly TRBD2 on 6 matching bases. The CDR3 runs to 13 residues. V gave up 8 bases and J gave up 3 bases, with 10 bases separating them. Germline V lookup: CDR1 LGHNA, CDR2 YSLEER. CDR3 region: CASWAGYTGELFF. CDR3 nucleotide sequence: TGCGCCAGCTGGGCGGGGTACACCGGGGAGCTGTTTTTT.

The DNA of the CDR3 is TGTGCCAGCAGCCAAGCTACAGGCGCCTATAATTCACCCCTCCACTTT. Translation: CASSQATGAYNSPLHF. V usage is TRBV3-1 (or the pseudogene TRBV3-2) and J usage is TRBJ1-6, with D perhaps TRBD1 (5 bases). This CDR3 region has 16 residues. The V gene lost 1 base and the J gene lost 2 bases, with 9 bases spanning the gap. Germline V gene sequence: CDR1 LGHDT, CDR2 YNNKEL (reference sequence).

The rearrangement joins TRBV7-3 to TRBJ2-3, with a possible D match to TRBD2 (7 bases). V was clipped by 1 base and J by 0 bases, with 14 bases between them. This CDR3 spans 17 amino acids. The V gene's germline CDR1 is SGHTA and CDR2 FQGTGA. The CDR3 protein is CASSLKGGTLSTDTQYF. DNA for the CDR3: TGTGCCAGCAGCTTAAAGGGGGGGACGTTGAGCACAGATACGCAGTATTTT.

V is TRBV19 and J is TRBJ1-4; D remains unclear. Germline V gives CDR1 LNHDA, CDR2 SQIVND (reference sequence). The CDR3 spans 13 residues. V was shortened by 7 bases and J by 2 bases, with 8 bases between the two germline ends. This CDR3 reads CASKLHTNEKLFF. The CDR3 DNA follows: TGTGCCAGTAAACTCCACACTAATGAAAAACTGTTTTTT.

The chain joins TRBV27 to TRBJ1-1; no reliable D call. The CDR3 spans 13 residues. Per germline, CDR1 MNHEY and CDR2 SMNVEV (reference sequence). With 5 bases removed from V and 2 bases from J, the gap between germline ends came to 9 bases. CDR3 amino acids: CASSPRLNTEAFF. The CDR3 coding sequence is TGTGCCAGCAGTCCCAGACTCAACACTGAAGCTTTCTTT.

CDR3 nucleotides: TGTGCCAGCACTCCGACGGGTTGGAGCTACGAGCAGTACTTC. The encoded protein is CASTPTGWSYEQYF. This chain uses TRBV6-5 with TRBJ2-7; D is unclear. CDR1 is MNHEY and CDR2 is SVGAGI in the germline V gene. V lost 7 bases and J lost 3, with 16 bases in between. The CDR3 contains 14 residues.

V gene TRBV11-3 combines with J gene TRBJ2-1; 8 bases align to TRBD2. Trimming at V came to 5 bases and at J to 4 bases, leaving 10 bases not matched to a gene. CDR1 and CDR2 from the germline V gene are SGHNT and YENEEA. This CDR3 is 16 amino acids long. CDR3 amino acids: CASSTHSSSGYNEQFF. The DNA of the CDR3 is TGTGCCAGCAGCACGCATAGTTCTAGCGGGTACAATGAGCAGTTCTTC.

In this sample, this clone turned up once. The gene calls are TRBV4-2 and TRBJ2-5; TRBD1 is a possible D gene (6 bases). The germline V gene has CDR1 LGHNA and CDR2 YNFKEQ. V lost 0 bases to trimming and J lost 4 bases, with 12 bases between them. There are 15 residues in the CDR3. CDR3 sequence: CASSQEPGQRETQYF. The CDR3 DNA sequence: TGTGCCAGCAGCCAAGAGCCGGGACAACGAGAGACCCAGTACTTC.

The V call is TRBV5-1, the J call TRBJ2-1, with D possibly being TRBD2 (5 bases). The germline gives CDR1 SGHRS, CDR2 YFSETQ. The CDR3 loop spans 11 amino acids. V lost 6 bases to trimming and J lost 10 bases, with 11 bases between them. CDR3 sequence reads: CASNNPGEQFF. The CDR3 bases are TGCGCCAGCAACAACCCGGGGGAGCAGTTCTTC. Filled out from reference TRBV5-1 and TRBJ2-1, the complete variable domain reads KAGVTQTPRYLIKTRGQQVTLSCSPISGHRSVSWYQQTPGQGLQFLFEYFSETQRNKGNFPGRFSGRQFSNSRSEMNVSTLELGDSALYLCASNNPGEQFFGPGTRLTVL.

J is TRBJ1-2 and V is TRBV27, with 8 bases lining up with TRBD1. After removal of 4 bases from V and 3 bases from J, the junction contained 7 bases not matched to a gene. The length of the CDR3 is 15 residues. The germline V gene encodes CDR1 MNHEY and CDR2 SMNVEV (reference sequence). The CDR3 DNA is TGTGCCAGCAGTTCAGGACAGGGCGTAGACTATGGCTACACCTTC. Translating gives CASSSGQGVDYGYTF.

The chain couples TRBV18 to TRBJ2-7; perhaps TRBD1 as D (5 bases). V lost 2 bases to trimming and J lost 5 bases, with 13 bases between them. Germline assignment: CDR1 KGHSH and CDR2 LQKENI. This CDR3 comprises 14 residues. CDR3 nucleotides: TGTGCCAGCTCACCAAAATCCAGGGAACACGAGCAGTACTTC. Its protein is CASSPKSREHEQYF.

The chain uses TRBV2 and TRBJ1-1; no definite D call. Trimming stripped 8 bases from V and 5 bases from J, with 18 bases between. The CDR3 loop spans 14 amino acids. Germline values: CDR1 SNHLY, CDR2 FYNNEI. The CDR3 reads CASAPRVSRTEAFF. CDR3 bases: TGTGCCAGCGCCCCCCGAGTCTCCAGGACTGAAGCTTTCTTT.

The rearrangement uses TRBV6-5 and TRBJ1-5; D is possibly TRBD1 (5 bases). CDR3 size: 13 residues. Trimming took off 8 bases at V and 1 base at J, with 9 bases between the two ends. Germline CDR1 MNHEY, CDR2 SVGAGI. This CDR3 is CASGGVSNQPQHF. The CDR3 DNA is TGTGCCAGCGGGGGGGTGAGCAATCAGCCCCAGCATTTT.

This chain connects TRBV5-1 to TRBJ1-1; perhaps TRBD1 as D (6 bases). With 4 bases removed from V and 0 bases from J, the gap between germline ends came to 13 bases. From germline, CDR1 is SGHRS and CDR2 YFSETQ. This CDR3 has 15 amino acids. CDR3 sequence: CASSQGTTMNTEAFF. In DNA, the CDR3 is TGCGCCAGCAGCCAGGGGACAACCATGAACACTGAAGCTTTCTTT. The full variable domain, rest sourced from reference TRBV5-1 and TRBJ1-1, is KAGVTQTPRYLIKTRGQQVTLSCSPISGHRSVSWYQQTPGQGLQFLFEYFSETQRNKGNFPGRFSGRQFSNSRSEMNVSTLELGDSALYLCASSQGTTMNTEAFFGQGTRLTVV.

In nucleotides, the CDR3 is TGTGCCAGCAGTCAACCGCTCGAGCGGAATCAGCCCCAGCATTTT. The encoded protein is CASSQPLERNQPQHF. The chain employs TRBV21-1 and TRBJ1-5. TRBV21-1 is a pseudogene locus. CDR3 length: 15 residues.

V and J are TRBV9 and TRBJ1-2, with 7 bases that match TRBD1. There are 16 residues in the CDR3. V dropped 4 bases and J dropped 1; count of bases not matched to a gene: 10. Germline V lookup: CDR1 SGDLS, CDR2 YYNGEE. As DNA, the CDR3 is TGTGCCAGCAGCTCCTCAGGGGGTGGCTTTAACTATGGCTACACCTTC. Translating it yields CASSSSGGGFNYGYTF.

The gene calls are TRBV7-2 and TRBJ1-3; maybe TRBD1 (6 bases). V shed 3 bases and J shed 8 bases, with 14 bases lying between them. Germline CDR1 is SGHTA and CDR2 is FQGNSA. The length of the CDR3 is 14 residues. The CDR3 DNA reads TGTGCCAGCAGCTTTCAGGGGAGAAGAGACACCATATATTTT. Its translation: CASSFQGRRDTIYF. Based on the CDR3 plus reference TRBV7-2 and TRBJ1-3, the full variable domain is GAGVSQSPSNKVTEKGKDVELRCDPISGHTALYWYRQSLGQGLEFLIYFQGNSAPDKSGLPSDRFSAERTGGSVSTLTIQRTQQEDSAVYLCASSFQGRRDTIYFGEGSWLTVV.

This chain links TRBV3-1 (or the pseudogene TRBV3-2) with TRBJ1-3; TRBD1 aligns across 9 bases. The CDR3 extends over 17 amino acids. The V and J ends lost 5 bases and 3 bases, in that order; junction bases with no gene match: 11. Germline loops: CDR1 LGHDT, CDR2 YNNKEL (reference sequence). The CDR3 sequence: CASSWSGTGKSGNTIYF. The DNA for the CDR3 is TGTGCCAGCAGCTGGTCCGGGACAGGGAAAAGTGGAAACACCATATATTTT.

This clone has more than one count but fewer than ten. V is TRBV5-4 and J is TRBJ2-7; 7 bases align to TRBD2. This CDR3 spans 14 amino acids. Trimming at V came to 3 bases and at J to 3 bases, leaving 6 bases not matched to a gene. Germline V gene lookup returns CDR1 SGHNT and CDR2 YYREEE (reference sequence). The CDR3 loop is CASSYNGGSYEQYF. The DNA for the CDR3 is TGTGCCAGCAGCTACAATGGCGGGAGCTACGAGCAGTACTTC.